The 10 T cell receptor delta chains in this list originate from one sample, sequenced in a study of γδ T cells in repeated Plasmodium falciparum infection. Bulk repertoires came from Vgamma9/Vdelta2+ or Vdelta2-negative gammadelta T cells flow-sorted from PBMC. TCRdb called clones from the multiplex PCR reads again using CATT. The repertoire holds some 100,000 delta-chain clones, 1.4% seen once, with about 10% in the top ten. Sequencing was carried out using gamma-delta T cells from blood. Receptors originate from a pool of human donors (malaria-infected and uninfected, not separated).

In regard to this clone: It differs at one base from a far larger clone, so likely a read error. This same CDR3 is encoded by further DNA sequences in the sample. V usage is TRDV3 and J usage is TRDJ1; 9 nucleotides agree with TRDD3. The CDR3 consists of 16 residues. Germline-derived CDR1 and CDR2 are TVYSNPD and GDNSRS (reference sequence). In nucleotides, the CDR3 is TGCGCCTTTTCAACTACGGTTGCTGGGGGATCAGATAAACTCATCTTT. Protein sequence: CAFSTTVAGGSDKLIF.

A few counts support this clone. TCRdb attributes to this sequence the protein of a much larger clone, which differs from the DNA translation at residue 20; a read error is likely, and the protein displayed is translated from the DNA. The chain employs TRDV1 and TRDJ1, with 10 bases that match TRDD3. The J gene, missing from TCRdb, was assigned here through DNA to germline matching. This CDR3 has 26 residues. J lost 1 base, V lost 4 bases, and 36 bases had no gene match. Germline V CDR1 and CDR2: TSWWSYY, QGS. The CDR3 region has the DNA TGTGCTCTTGGGGCCACGCCTTCTTGGCTATCAACTGGGGGATTTCATCGATTTTATCTCACCGATAAACTCATCTTT. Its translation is CALGATPSWLSTGGFHRFYLTDKLIF.

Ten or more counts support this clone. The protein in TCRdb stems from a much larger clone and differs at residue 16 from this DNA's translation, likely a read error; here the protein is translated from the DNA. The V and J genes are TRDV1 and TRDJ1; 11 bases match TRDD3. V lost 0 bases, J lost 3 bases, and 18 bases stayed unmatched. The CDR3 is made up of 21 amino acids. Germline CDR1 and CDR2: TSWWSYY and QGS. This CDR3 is CALGELSAPMYWGIDADKLIF. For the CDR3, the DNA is TGTGCTCTTGGGGAACTTTCCGCCCCAATGTACTGGGGGATAGACGCCGATAAACTCATCTTT.

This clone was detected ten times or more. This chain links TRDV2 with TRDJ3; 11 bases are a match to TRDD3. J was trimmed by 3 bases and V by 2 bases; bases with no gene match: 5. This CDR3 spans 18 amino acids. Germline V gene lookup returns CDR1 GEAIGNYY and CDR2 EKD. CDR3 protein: CACDKSTGGYWDTRQMFF. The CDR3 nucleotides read TGTGCCTGTGACAAAAGTACTGGGGGATACTGGGACACCCGACAGATGTTTTTC.

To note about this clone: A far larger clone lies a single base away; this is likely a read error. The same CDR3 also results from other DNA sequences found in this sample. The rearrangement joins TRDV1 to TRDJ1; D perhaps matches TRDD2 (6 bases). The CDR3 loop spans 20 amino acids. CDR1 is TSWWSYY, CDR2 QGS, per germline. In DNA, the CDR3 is TGTGCTCTCGGGGAACCCCCCCCTTTCCTATTCGGTCATTCCCCTGATAAACTCATCTTT. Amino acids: CALGEPPPFLFGHSPDKLIF.

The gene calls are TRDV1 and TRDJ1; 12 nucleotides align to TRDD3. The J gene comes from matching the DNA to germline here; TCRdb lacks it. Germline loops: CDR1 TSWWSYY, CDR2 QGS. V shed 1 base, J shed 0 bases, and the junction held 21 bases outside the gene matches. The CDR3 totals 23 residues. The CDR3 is CALGEPHFLRLLGDTEYTDKLIF. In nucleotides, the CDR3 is TGTGCTCTTGGGGAACCCCATTTCCTACGGCTACTGGGGGATACCGAATACACCGATAAACTCATCTTT.

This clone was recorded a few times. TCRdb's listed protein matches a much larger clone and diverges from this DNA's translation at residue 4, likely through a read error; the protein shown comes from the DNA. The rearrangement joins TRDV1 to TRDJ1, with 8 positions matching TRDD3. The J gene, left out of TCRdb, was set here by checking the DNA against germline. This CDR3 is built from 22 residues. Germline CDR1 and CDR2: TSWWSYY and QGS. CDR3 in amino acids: CALREGLYRTGGHLPYTDKLIF. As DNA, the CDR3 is TGTGCTCTTAGGGAAGGTCTCTACCGTACTGGGGGTCACCTCCCCTACACCGATAAACTCATCTTT.

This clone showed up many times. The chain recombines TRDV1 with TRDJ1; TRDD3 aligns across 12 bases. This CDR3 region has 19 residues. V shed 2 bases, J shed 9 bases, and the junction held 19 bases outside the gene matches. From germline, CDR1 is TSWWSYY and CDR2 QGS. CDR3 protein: CALGELEAAQLGDTGELIF. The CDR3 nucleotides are TGTGCTCTTGGGGAATTAGAAGCTGCACAACTGGGGGATACAGGTGAACTCATCTTT.

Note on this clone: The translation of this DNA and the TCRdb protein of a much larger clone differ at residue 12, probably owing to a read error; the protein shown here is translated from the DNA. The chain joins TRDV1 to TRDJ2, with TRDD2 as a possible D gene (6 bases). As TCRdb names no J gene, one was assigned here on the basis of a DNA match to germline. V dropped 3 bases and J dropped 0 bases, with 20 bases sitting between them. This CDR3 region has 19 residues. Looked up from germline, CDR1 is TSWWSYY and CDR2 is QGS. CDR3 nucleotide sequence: TGTGCTCTTGGGGACGACTTCCTTCACGGACGCCCTTTGACAGCACAACTCTTCTTT. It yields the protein CALGDDFLHGRPLTAQLFF.

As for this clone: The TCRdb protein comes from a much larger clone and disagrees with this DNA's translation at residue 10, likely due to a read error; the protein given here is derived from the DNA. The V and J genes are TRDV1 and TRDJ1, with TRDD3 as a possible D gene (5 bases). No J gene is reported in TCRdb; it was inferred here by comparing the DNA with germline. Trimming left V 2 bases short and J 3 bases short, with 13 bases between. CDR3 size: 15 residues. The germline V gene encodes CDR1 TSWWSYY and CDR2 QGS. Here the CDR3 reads CALGEGSLYADKLIF. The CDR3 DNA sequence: TGTGCTCTTGGGGAAGGGTCCCTATACGCCGATAAACTCATCTTT.